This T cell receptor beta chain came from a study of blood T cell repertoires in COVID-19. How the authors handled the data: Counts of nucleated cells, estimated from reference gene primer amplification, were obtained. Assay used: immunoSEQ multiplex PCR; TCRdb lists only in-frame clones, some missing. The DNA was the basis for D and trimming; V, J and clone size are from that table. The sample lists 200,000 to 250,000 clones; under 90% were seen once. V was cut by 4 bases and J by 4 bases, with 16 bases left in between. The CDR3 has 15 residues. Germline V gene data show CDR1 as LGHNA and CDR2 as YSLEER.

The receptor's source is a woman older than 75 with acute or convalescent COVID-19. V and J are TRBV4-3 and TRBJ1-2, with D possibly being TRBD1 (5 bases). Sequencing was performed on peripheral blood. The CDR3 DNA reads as TGCGCCAGCAGCCTTCAACAGGATTTGGGCTATGGCTACACCTTC. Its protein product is CASSLQQDLGYGYTF.